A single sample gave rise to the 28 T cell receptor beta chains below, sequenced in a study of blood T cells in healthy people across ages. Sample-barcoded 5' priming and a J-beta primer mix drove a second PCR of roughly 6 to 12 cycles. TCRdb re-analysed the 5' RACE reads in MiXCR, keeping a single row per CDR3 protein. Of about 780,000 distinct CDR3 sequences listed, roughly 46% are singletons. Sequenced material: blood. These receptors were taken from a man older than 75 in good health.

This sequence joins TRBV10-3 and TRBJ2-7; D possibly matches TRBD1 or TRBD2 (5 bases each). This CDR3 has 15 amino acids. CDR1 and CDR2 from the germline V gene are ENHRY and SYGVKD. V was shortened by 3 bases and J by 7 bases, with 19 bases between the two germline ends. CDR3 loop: CAISDPGLAVNEQYF. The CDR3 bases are TGTGCCATCAGTGACCCAGGGCTAGCCGTCAATGAGCAGTACTTC.

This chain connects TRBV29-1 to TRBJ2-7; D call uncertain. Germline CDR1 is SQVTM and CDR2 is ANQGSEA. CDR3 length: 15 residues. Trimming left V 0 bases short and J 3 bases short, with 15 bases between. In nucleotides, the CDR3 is TGCAGCGTTGAAGAGGACGGAGAACTTCACTACGAGCAGTACTTC. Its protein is CSVEEDGELHYEQYF.

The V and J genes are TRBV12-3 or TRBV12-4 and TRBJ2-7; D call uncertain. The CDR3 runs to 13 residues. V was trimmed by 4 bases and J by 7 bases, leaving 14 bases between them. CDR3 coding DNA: TGTGCCAGCAGTTCGCGCGTTTATAATGAGCAGTACTTC. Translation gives CASSSRVYNEQYF.

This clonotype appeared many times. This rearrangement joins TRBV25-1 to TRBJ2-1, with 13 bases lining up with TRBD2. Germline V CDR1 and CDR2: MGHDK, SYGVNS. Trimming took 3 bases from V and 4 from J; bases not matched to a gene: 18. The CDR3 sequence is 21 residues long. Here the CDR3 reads CASSDSPELAGGRLKYNEQFF. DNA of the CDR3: TGTGCCAGCAGTGACTCCCCGGAACTAGCGGGAGGGCGTTTAAAATACAATGAGCAGTTCTTC.

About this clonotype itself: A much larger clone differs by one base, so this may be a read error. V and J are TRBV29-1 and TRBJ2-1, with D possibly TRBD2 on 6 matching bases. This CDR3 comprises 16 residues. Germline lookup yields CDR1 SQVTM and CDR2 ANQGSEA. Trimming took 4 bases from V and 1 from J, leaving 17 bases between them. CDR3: CSVGENGTPSYNEQFF. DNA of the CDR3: TGCAGCGTTGGGGAGAATGGGACTCCTTCCTACAATGAGCAGTTCTTC.

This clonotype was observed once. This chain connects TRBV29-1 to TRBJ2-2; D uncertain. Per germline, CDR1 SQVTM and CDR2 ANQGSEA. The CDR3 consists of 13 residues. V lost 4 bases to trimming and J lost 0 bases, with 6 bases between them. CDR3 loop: CSVARPNTGELFF. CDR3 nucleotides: TGCAGCGTTGCCAGGCCGAACACCGGGGAGCTGTTTTTT.

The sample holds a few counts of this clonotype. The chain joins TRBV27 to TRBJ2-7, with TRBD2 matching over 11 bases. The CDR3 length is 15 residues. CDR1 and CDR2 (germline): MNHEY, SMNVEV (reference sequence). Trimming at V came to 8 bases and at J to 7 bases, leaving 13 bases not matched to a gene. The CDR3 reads CASCKLLAGVQEQYF. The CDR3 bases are TGTGCCAGCTGCAAGTTACTAGCGGGAGTCCAGGAGCAGTACTTC.

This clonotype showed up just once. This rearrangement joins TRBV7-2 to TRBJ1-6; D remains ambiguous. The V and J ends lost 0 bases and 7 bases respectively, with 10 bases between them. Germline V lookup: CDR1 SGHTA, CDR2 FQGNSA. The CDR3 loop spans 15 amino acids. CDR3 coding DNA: TGTGCCAGCAGCTTAGCTTCGGGCGAGAATTCACCCCTCCACTTT. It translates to CASSLASGENSPLHF.

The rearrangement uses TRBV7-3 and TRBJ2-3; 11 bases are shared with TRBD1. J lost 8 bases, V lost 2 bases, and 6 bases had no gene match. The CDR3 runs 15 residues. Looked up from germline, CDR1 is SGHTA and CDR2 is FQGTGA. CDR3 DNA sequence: TGTGCCAGCAGCTTATCCCCGGGACAGGGGGGTACGCAGTATTTT. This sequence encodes CASSLSPGQGGTQYF.

The CDR3 here is CASSLEVGANEQYF. The CDR3 coding sequence is TGTGCCAGCAGCTTGGAGGTCGGGGCCAATGAGCAGTACTTC. The chain is built from TRBV5-6 and TRBJ2-1; D may be TRBD1 or TRBD2 (5 bases each). Matching the DNA end better, TRBJ2-7 makes the J call doubtful. CDR1 and CDR2 (germline): SGHDT, YYEEEE. This CDR3 contains 14 residues.

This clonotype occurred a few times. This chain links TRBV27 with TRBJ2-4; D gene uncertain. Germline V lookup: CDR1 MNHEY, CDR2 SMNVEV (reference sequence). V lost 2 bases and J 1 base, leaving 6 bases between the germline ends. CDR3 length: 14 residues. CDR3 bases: TGTGCCAGCAGTTTAGGGAATGCCAAAAACATTCAGTACTTC. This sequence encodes CASSLGNAKNIQYF.

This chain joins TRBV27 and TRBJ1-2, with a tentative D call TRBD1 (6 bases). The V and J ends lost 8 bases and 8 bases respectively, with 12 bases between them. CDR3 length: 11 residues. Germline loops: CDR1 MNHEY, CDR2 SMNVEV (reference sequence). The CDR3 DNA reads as TGTGCCAGCCGGGGGGGCTCCGGCTACACCTTC. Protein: CASRGGSGYTF.

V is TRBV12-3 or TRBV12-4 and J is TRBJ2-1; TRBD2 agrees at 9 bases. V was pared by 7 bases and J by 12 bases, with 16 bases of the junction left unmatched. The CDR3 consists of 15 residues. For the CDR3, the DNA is TGTGCCAGCACATCCCTAGCGGGGTGGCCTGGGGTGCAGTTCTTC. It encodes CASTSLAGWPGVQFF.

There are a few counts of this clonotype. The DNA of the CDR3 is TGCAGTGCTAGACCTCCCGGGCCTAGAGGGGAGACCCAGTACTTC. Translated: CSARPPGPRGETQYF. The chain uses TRBV20-1 and TRBJ2-5; D is possibly TRBD2 (5 bases). V lost 2 bases to trimming and J lost 5 bases, with 18 bases between them. The CDR3 spans 15 residues. Germline CDR1 and CDR2: DFQATT and SNEGSKA (reference sequence).

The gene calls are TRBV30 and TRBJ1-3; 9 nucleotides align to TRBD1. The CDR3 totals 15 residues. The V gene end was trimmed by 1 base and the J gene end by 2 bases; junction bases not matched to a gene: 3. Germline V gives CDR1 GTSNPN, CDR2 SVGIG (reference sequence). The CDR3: CAWSADRGAGNTIYF. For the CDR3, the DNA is TGTGCCTGGAGTGCGGACAGGGGAGCTGGAAACACCATATATTTT.

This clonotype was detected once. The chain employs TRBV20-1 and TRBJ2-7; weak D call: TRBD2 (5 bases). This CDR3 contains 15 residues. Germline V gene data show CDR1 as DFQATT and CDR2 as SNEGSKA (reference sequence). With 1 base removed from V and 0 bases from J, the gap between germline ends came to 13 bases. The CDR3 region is CSARVAPGSSYEQYF. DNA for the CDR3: TGCAGTGCTAGAGTCGCACCTGGGAGCTCCTACGAGCAGTACTTC.

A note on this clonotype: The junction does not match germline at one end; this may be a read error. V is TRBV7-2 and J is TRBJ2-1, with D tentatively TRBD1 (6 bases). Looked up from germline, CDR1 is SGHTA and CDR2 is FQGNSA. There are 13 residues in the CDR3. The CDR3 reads CASSLSGDNERFF. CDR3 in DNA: TGTGCCAGCAGCTTATCAGGGGATAATGAGCGGTTCTTC.

The CDR3 is CAISAGQGAETQYF. Here the CDR3 DNA reads TGTGCCATCAGTGCCGGACAGGGGGCAGAGACCCAGTACTTC. The chain is built from TRBV10-3 and TRBJ2-4; 11 bases are shared with TRBD1. The closer fit of TRBJ2-5 to the DNA end suggests the J call may be wrong. This CDR3 has 14 residues. In germline, CDR1 is ENHRY, CDR2 SYGVKD.

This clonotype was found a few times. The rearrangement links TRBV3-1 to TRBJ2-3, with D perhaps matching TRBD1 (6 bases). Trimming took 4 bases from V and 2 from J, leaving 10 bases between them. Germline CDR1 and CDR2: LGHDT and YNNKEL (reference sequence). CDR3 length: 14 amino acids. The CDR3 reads CASSRDRTTDTQYF. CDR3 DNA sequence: TGTGCCAGCAGCCGTGACAGGACCACAGATACGCAGTATTTT.

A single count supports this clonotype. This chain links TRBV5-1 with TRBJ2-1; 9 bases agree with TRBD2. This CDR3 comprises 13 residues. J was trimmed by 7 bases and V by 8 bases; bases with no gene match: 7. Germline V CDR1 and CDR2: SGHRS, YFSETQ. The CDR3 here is CASTGTSFNEQFF. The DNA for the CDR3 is TGCGCCAGTACCGGGACTAGCTTTAATGAGCAGTTCTTC.

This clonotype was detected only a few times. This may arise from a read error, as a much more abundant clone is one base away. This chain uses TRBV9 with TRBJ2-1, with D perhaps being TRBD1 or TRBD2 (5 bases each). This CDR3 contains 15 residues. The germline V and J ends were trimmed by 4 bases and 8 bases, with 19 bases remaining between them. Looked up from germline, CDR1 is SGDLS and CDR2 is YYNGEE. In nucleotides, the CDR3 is TGTGCCAGCAGCTTGGGACGACTCCAACGGGATGAGCAGTTCTTC. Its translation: CASSLGRLQRDEQFF. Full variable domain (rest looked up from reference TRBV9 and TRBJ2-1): DSGVTQTPKHLITATGQRVTLRCSPRSGDLSVYWYQQSLDQGLQFLIQYYNGEERAKGNILERFSAQQFPDLHSELNLSSLELGDSALYFCASSLGRLQRDEQFFGPGTRLTVL.

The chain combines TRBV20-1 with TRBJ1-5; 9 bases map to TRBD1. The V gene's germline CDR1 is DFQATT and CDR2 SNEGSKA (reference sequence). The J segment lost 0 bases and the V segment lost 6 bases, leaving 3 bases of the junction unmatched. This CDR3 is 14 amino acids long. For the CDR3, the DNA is TGCAGTGCGAGACAGGGGGATAGCAATCAGCCCCAGCATTTT. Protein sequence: CSARQGDSNQPQHF.

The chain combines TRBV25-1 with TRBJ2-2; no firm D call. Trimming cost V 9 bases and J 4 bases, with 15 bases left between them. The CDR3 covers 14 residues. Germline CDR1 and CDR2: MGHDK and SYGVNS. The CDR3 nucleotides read TGTGCCAGTCAAACCCCCTGGGGCACCGGGGAGCTGTTTTTT. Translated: CASQTPWGTGELFF.

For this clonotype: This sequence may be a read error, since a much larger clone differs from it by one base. CDR3 protein: CASTDSASVGEQYF. In DNA, the CDR3 is TGTGCCAGCACGGACAGTGCTTCCGTGGGCGAGCAGTACTTC. This chain joins TRBV7-2 and TRBJ2-5; D possibly corresponds to TRBD1 (6 bases). TRBJ2-7 explains the end of the DNA better; the J call may be wrong. Looked up from germline, CDR1 is SGHTA and CDR2 is FQGNSA. This CDR3 contains 14 residues.

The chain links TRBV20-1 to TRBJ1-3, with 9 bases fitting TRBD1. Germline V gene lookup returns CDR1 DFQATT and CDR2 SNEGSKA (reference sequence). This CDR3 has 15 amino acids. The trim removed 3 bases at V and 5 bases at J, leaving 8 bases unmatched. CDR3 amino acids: CSARVMTGGRNTIYF. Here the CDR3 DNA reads TGCAGTGCTAGGGTCATGACAGGGGGTAGAAACACCATATATTTT.

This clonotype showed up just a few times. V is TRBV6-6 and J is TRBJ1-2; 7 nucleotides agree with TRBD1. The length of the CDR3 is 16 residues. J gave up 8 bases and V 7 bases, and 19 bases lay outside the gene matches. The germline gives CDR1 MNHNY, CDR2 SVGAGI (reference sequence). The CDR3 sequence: CASTGIRPGQWGGYTF. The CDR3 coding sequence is TGTGCCAGCACCGGGATTCGCCCGGGACAGTGGGGCGGCTACACCTTC.

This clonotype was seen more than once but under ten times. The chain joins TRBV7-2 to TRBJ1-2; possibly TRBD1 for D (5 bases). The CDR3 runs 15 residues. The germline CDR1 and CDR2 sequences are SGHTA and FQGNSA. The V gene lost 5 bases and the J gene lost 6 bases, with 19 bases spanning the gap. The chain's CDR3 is CASSPPGWGEDGYTF. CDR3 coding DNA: TGTGCCAGCAGCCCGCCGGGATGGGGGGAGGATGGCTACACCTTC.

The CDR3 coding sequence is TGTGCCAGCAATCCCCGAGGAACTGACACAGATACGCAGTATTTT. Amino acid sequence: CASNPRGTDTDTQYF. The V gene is TRBV6-1, the J gene TRBJ2-3; the D is unclear. The CDR3 extends over 15 amino acids. Looked up from germline, CDR1 is MNHNS and CDR2 is SASEGT. Trimming cost V 7 bases and J 2 bases, with 16 bases left between them.